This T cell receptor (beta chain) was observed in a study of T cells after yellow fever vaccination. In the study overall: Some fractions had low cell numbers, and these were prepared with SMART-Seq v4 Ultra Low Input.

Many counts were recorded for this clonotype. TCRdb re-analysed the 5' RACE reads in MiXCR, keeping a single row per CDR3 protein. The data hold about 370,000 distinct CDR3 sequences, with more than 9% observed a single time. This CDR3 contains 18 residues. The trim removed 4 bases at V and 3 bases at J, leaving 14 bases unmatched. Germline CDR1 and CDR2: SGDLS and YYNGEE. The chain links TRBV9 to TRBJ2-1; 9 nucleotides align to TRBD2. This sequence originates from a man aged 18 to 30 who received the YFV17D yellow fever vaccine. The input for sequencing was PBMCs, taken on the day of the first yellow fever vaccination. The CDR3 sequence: CASSLSSGGSNFYNEQFF. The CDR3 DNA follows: TGTGCCAGCAGCCTGAGCAGCGGGGGGTCCAATTTCTACAATGAGCAGTTCTTC.